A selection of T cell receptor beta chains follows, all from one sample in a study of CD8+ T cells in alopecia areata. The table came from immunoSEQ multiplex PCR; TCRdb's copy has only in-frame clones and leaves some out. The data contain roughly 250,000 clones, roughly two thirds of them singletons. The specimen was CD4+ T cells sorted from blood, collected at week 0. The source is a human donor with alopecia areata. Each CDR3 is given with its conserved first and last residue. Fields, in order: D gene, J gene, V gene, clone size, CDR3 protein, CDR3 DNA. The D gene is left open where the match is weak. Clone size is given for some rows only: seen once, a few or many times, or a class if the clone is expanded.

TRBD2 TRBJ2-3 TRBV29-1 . CSVETRGGRSTDTQYF TGCAGCGTTGAGACGCGCGGGGGAAGGAGCACAGATACGCAGTATTTT
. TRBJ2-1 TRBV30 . CAWIGVNEQFF TGTGCCTGGATTGGAGTTAATGAGCAGTTCTTC
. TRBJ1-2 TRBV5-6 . CASSLPNYGYTF TGTGCCAGCAGCTTGCCCAATTATGGCTACACCTTC
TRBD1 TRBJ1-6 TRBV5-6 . CASRGTGFLSSYNSPLHF TGTGCCAGCAGGGGGACAGGATTCCTAAGCTCCTATAATTCACCCCTCCACTTT
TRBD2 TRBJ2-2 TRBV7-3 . CASSGQRTGELFF TGTGCCAGTAGCGGGCAGAGGACCGGGGAGCTGTTTTTT
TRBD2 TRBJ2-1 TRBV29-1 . CSVRTSGAYNEQFF TGCAGCGTCCGGACTAGCGGGGCCTACAATGAGCAGTTCTTC
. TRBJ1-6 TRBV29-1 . CSVRTGLAYNSPLHF TGCAGCGTTCGAACAGGCCTAGCCTATAATTCACCCCTCCACTTT
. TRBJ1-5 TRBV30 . CAWSVQGGQPQHF TGTGCCTGGAGTGTACAGGGTGGACAGCCCCAGCATTTT
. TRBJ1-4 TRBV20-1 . CSAKSGEKLFF TGCAGTGCTAAATCTGGTGAAAAACTGTTTTTT
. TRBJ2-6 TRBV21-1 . CASRTASGANVLTF TGTGCCAGCAGGACAGCCTCTGGGGCCAACGTCCTGACTTTC
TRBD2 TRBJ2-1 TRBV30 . CAWMLAGRSEQFF TGTGCCTGGATGCTAGCGGGGAGGAGTGAGCAGTTCTTC
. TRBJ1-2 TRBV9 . CASSVQGMDGYTF TGTGCCAGCAGCGTACAGGGGATGGATGGCTACACCTTC
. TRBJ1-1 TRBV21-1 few CAVEEGNTEAFF TGTGCCGTCGAGGAAGGGAACACTGAAGCTTTCTTT
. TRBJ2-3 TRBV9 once CASSVYDSDSTDTQYF TGTGCCAGCAGCGTATACGACAGCGATAGCACAGATACGCAGTATTTT
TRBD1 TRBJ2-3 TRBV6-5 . CASHRGQGDTQYF TGTGCCAGCCACAGGGGGCAGGGAGATACGCAGTATTTT
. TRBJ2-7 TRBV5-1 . CASSHGTPYEQYF TGCGCCAGCTCCCACGGGACTCCCTACGAGCAGTACTTC
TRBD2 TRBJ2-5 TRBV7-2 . CASSLGTSGGARETQYF TGTGCCAGCAGCTTAGGGACTAGCGGGGGGGCCAGAGAGACCCAGTACTTC
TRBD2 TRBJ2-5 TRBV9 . CASSVDSGATTQYF TGTGCCAGCAGCGTAGATAGCGGGGCTACCACCCAGTACTTC
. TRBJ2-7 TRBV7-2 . CASSSNPRPDEQYF TGTGCCAGCAGCTCCAACCCCCGGCCAGACGAGCAGTACTTC
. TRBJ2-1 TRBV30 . CAWSFDNEQFF TGTGCCTGGAGTTTCGACAATGAGCAGTTCTTC
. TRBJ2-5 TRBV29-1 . CSVEFEGKTQYF TGCAGCGTTGAATTCGAGGGGAAGACCCAGTACTTC
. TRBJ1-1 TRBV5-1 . CASSLVSVRGEAFF TGCGCCAGCAGCTTGGTATCGGTTAGAGGTGAAGCTTTCTTT